This entry describes one TCR beta chain. The data originate from a study of blood T cell repertoires in COVID-19. Turning to the study itself: COVID-19 samples collected from the United States, Italy and Spain covered acute and convalescent phases. Sample material is recorded as cDNA or gDNA derived from T cells, B-cell-depleted T cells, or PBMCs.

Original handling: For nucleated cells, counts were estimated from reference gene primer amplification. Assay: immunoSEQ multiplex PCR; the TCRdb copy retains only in-frame clones and omits some. V, J and clone size derive from that table, while D and trimming were established from the DNA sequence. The sample records 260,000 or so clones, roughly four fifths being singletons. Sequences were obtained from peripheral blood. This receptor was identified in a woman aged 70-85 years with acute or convalescent COVID-19.

The DNA for the CDR3 is TGTGCCAGTAGTATCGACAGGGTGGGCACCGGGGAGCTGTTTTTT. Its protein product is CASSIDRVGTGELFF. The rearrangement joins TRBV19 to TRBJ2-2; 7 bases are shared with TRBD1. With 3 bases clipped from V and 4 bases from J, the junction kept 5 bases outside the gene matches. The CDR3 consists of 15 residues. Germline CDR1 and CDR2: LNHDA and SQIVND (reference sequence). Filled out from reference TRBV19 and TRBJ2-2, the complete variable domain reads DGGITQSPKYLFRKEGQNVTLSCEQNLNHDAMYWYRQDPGQGLRLIYYSQIVNDFQKGDIAEGYSVSREKKESFPLTVTSAQKNPTAFYLCASSIDRVGTGELFFGEGSRLTVL.